The 24 T cell receptor beta chains below come from one sample, sequenced in a study of spatial heterogeneity in lung cancer. TCRdb processed the 5' RACE reads anew with MiXCR; each CDR3 protein has one entry. This sample has approximately 11,000 distinct CDR3 sequences; around 3.9% occur once, and the top ten carry about 7.9%. Described time point: sample taken at primary tumor resection. Material for sequencing was whole RNA from tumor, nontumor lung or frozen PBMC, left unsorted. The specimen was normal lung tissue next to the tumor, collected at surgery. The source is a male donor with early-stage non-small cell lung cancer.

This clonotype occurred many times. For a library built for alpha chains, this beta chain is a stray read; little rests on its size. The genes are TRBV20-1 and TRBJ1-1; D not certain. Trimming shortened V by 4 bases and J by 1 base, and 4 bases separated the two germline ends. Germline CDR1 reads DFQATT; CDR2 reads SNEGSKA (reference sequence). The CDR3 runs to 11 residues. The CDR3 DNA reads as TGCAGTGCTAAGGGGAACACTGAAGCTTTCTTT. It specifies CSAKGNTEAFF.

Only a few counts were recorded for this clonotype. This beta chain lies outside the target of a library built for alpha chains; its clone size means little. The V gene is TRBV3-1, the J gene TRBJ2-7; the D gene is possibly TRBD1 (6 bases). Germline CDR1 LGHDT, CDR2 YNNKEL (reference sequence). The V end was cut by 2 bases, the J end by 4 bases, with 9 bases between. The CDR3 is 13 residues long. DNA of the CDR3: TGTGCCAGCAGCCAACCCGACAGGTACGAGCAGTACTTC. This sequence encodes CASSQPDRYEQYF.

The count of this clonotype is one. The library was designed around alpha chains, so this beta chain is a stray read whose abundance carries little weight. The chain carries TRBV5-1 and TRBJ1-1, with a tentative D call TRBD1 (5 bases). The CDR3 sequence is 13 residues long. The V gene's germline CDR1 is SGHRS and CDR2 YFSETQ. With 0 bases removed from V and 7 bases from J, the gap between germline ends came to 10 bases. The CDR3: CASSLGGGVEAFF. The CDR3 nucleotides are TGCGCCAGCAGCTTGGGTGGGGGAGTTGAAGCTTTCTTT.

This clonotype is medium-sized (0.01 to 0.1%) within its sample. This beta chain is a stray read from a library made for alpha chains; its abundance is not meaningful. J is TRBJ1-5 and V is TRBV29-1; D unresolved. Trimming took 4 bases from V and 2 from J, leaving 6 bases between them. Germline values: CDR1 SQVTM, CDR2 ANQGSEA. CDR3 length: 12 amino acids. This CDR3 reads CSVAQGNQPQHF. The CDR3 bases are TGCAGCGTTGCCCAGGGCAATCAGCCCCAGCATTTT.

This clonotype has a count of ten or more. The library was designed around alpha chains, so this beta chain is a stray read whose abundance carries little weight. The CDR3 region is CASSDQVLSEAFF. CDR3 nucleotide sequence: TGTGCCAGCAGCGATCAGGTGTTGTCTGAAGCTTTCTTT. The chain uses TRBV7-2 and TRBJ1-1; D is uncertain. The CDR3 totals 13 residues. The V end was cut by 5 bases, the J end by 6 bases, with 13 bases between. Germline-derived CDR1 and CDR2 are SGHTA and FQGNSA.

This clonotype was detected ten times or more. This beta chain lies outside the target of a library built for alpha chains; its clone size means little. The chain employs TRBV20-1 and TRBJ2-5; D not resolved. V lost 7 bases and J lost 7, with 22 bases in between. The CDR3 runs to 14 residues. From germline, CDR1 is DFQATT and CDR2 SNEGSKA (reference sequence). For the CDR3, the DNA is TGCAGTGGGCAAACCGAGATAAACGGTGGGACCCAGTACTTC. Translation gives CSGQTEINGGTQYF.

This clonotype counts as medium-sized. This beta chain was picked up by a library intended for alpha chains and is off target, so its count carries little meaning. The rearrangement joins TRBV12-3 or TRBV12-4 to TRBJ2-3; weak D call: TRBD2 (6 bases). The CDR3 sequence is 18 residues long. V was trimmed by 7 bases and J by 3 bases, leaving 26 bases between them. CDR3 in amino acids: CASTSPWFVGSGTDTQYF. In DNA, the CDR3 is TGTGCCAGCACCTCCCCCTGGTTTGTCGGGAGTGGGACAGATACGCAGTATTTT.

The table lists this clonotype with a few counts. Within a library made for alpha chains, this beta chain is off target, and its count is uninformative. J is TRBJ2-7 and V is TRBV29-1; tentative D call: TRBD2 (5 bases). The V end lost 8 bases, the J end lost 3 bases, and 17 bases lay between the germline ends. In germline, CDR1 is SQVTM, CDR2 ANQGSEA. CDR3 length: 13 amino acids. The CDR3 here is CSLPAGVCYEQYF. The DNA of the CDR3 is TGCAGCCTCCCGGCCGGGGTATGCTACGAGCAGTACTTC.

This clonotype was detected ten times or more. Little can be read into the size of this beta chain, an off-target read in a library designed for alpha chains. V and J are TRBV12-3 or TRBV12-4 and TRBJ1-2; a possible D gene is TRBD1 (5 bases). Trimming cost V 6 bases and J 7 bases, with 21 bases left between them. The CDR3 has 15 residues. The CDR3 loop is CASRFHETGQGGYTF. In DNA, the CDR3 is TGTGCCAGCAGATTTCACGAGACCGGGCAGGGTGGCTACACCTTC.

In this sample, this clonotype turned up a few times. Because the library targeted alpha chains, this beta chain is an off-target read whose size means little. The chain has TRBV6-1 and TRBJ1-5, with D uncertain. The V end lost 4 bases, the J end lost 4 bases, and 8 bases lay between the germline ends. The CDR3 spans 13 residues. Germline V gene data show CDR1 as MNHNS and CDR2 as SASEGT. CDR3 region: CASSGPRNQPQHF. CDR3 bases: TGTGCCAGCAGTGGGCCAAGAAATCAGCCCCAGCATTTT.

Judged by abundance, this clonotype is medium-sized. This beta chain turned up in a library designed for alpha chains; as an off-target read, its abundance says little. The rearrangement links TRBV12-3 or TRBV12-4 to TRBJ1-1; D uncertain. The CDR3 has 16 residues. The V end lost 3 bases, the J end lost 3 bases, and 17 bases lay between the germline ends. For the CDR3, the DNA is TGTGCCAGCAGTTTCTTGCATGGAGGGAAGCACACTGAAGCTTTCTTT. Protein: CASSFLHGGKHTEAFF.

This clonotype is deemed medium-sized. The library was built for alpha chains, so this beta chain is an off-target read and its size means little. This rearrangement joins TRBV18 to TRBJ1-4, with 8 bases fitting TRBD1. The junction had 7 bases not matched to a gene; V was cut back by 4 bases and J by 3 bases. The CDR3 is 16 amino acids. The germline V gene encodes CDR1 KGHSH and CDR2 LQKENI. CDR3 residues: CASSLGDRGSNEKLFF. In nucleotides, the CDR3 is TGTGCCAGCTCACTCGGCGACAGGGGTTCTAATGAAAAACTGTTTTTT.

This clonotype showed up just a few times. Because the library targeted alpha chains, this beta chain is an off-target read whose size means little. The chain combines TRBV7-2 with TRBJ1-2; D gene ambiguous. Germline CDR1 is SGHTA and CDR2 is FQGNSA. CDR3 length: 13 amino acids. Trimming pared 1 base from V and 5 bases from J, leaving 8 bases between. CDR3 in DNA: TGTGCCAGCAGCTTAGAGGGAACATATGGCTACACCTTC. Its translation: CASSLEGTYGYTF. Supplemented by reference TRBV7-2 and TRBJ1-2, the full variable domain reads GAGVSQSPSNKVTEKGKDVELRCDPISGHTALYWYRQSLGQGLEFLIYFQGNSAPDKSGLPSDRFSAERTGGSVSTLTIQRTQQEDSAVYLCASSLEGTYGYTFGSGTRLTVV.

This clonotype was detected many times. This beta chain was picked up by a library intended for alpha chains and is off target, so its count carries little meaning. The genes are TRBV30 and TRBJ1-1; TRBD1 might be the D (6 bases). The V and J ends lost 7 bases and 0 bases respectively, with 9 bases between them. CDR1 and CDR2 (germline): GTSNPN, SVGIG (reference sequence). This CDR3 is 12 amino acids long. The CDR3 here is CASPGVNTEAFF. The CDR3 DNA sequence: TGTGCCTCACCAGGGGTGAACACTGAAGCTTTCTTT.

This clonotype came up many times. Since it is a stray read in a library aimed at alpha chains, this beta chain has a size that is not meaningful. The chain carries TRBV27 and TRBJ2-7; the match to TRBD1 covers 8 bases. CDR1 and CDR2 (germline): MNHEY, SMNVEV (reference sequence). The CDR3 is made up of 16 amino acids. Trimming at V came to 0 bases and at J to 1 base, leaving 5 bases not matched to a gene. The CDR3 loop reads CASSLSGQGPSYEQYF. CDR3 DNA sequence: TGTGCCAGCAGTTTATCAGGACAGGGCCCTTCCTACGAGCAGTACTTC.

The sample holds many counts of this clonotype. The library was prepared for alpha chains; this beta chain is a stray read, so its frequency means little. The CDR3 is CASTLDSINQPQHF. The CDR3 DNA follows: TGTGCCAGCACTCTGGACAGCATCAATCAGCCCCAGCATTTT. The V and J genes are TRBV28 and TRBJ1-5, with D tentatively TRBD1 (6 bases). CDR1 is MDHEN, CDR2 SYDVKM, per germline. Trimming stripped 7 bases from V and 3 bases from J, with 13 bases between. CDR3 length: 14 residues. The whole variable domain, remainder taken from reference TRBV28 and TRBJ1-5, is DVKVTQSSRYLVKRTGEKVFLECVQDMDHENMFWYRQDPGLGLRLIYFSYDVKMKEKGDIPEGYSVSREKKERFSLILESASTNQTSMYLCASTLDSINQPQHFGDGTRLSIL.

Points on this clonotype: A library prepared for alpha chains yielded this beta chain as an off-target read; its size is of little meaning. The rearrangement joins TRBV6-5 to TRBJ1-1; a weak D match, TRBD1 (5 bases). The CDR3 totals 14 residues. Deletions cut 3 bases from V and 4 bases from J, with 12 bases between. Germline CDR1 reads MNHEY; CDR2 reads SVGAGI. Written as DNA, the CDR3 is TGTGCCAGCAGTTATACGTATGGGGGCACTGAAGCTTTCTTT. Protein: CASSYTYGGTEAFF.

This clonotype was found many times. One end of the junction does not line up with germline, which may come from a read error. As an off-target read in a library built for alpha chains, this beta chain has a frequency of little significance. The chain is built from TRBV7-7 and TRBJ2-5; 9 bases map to TRBD1. Germline lookup yields CDR1 SSHAT and CDR2 FNYEAQ (reference sequence). The CDR3 spans 15 residues. CDR3 DNA: TGTGCTAGCAGCTTGCGGGACAGGGTGGGGGAGACCCAGTACTTC. The encoded protein is CASSLRDRVGETQYF.

This clonotype came up many times. This beta chain represents an off-target read in a library built for alpha chains; its size is of limited meaning. CDR3 protein: CSVTIDRGGDTQYF. The CDR3 DNA is TGCAGCGTCACTATTGACAGGGGGGGAGATACGCAGTATTTT. V is TRBV29-1 and J is TRBJ2-3, with TRBD1 matching over 9 bases. CDR3 length equals 14 residues. V trimming: 6 bases; J trimming: 5 bases; junction bases outside the gene matches: 9. The germline V gene encodes CDR1 SQVTM and CDR2 ANQGSEA.

This clonotype showed up many times. This beta chain is a stray read from a library made for alpha chains; its abundance is not meaningful. The chain recombines TRBV29-1 with TRBJ1-1; weak D call: TRBD1 (5 bases). This CDR3 has 16 amino acids. Trimming pared 6 bases from V and 6 bases from J, leaving 26 bases between. Germline V lookup: CDR1 SQVTM, CDR2 ANQGSEA. CDR3 nucleotides: TGCAGCGTAGTGAAGGGAGGCCTTGGGGGACGTCCTGAAGCTTTCTTT. Protein product: CSVVKGGLGGRPEAFF.

This clonotype occurred many times. One junction end disagrees with the germline gene, perhaps due to a read error. A library made for alpha chains picked up this beta chain off target, so its size means little. This chain uses TRBV10-2 with TRBJ2-7; D call uncertain. The CDR3 has 11 residues. Germline CDR1 reads WSHSY; CDR2 reads SAAADI. This CDR3 is CASSEESGRDF. In nucleotides, the CDR3 is TGCGCCAGCAGTGAGGAATCCGGGCGAGACTTC.

This clonotype showed up many times. Because this beta chain is a stray read in a library intended to capture alpha chains, its abundance should not be given much weight. The CDR3 DNA reads TGCGCCAGCAGCCAAGATCTGAAGTGGGCCAAAAACATTCAGTACTTC. It encodes CASSQDLKWAKNIQYF. The chain couples TRBV4-3 to TRBJ2-4; D remains unclear. V shed 0 bases and J shed 1 base, with 10 bases lying between them. In germline, CDR1 is LGHNA, CDR2 YSLEER. There are 16 residues in the CDR3.

Worth noting for this clonotype: The size of this beta chain means little, since it is a stray read in a library made for alpha chains. The V call is TRBV28, the J call TRBJ2-7, with D unresolved. There are 13 residues in the CDR3. Trimming left V 2 bases short and J 6 bases short, with 11 bases between. CDR1 and CDR2 (germline): MDHEN, SYDVKM. The CDR3 DNA is TGTGCCAGCAGTTTAACTGGGTCCCTCGAGCAGTACTTC. Residues: CASSLTGSLEQYF.

This clonotype was recorded many times. This beta chain represents an off-target read in a library built for alpha chains; its size is of limited meaning. The chain carries TRBV12-3 or TRBV12-4 and TRBJ1-5, with 8 bases that match TRBD1. With V trimmed by 6 bases and J by 0 bases, 10 bases remained unmatched. The CDR3 sequence is 17 residues long. The CDR3 DNA follows: TGTGCCAGCAGACCCAGGGACAGGACGGATAGCAATCAGCCCCAGCATTTT. Translating gives CASRPRDRTDSNQPQHF.